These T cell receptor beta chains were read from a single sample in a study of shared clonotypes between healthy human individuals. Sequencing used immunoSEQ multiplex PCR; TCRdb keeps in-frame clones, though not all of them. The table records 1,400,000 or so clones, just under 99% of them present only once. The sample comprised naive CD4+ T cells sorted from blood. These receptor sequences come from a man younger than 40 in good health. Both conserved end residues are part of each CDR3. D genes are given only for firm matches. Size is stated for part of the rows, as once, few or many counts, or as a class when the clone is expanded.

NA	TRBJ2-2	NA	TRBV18	CASSPPGHTGELFF	TGTGCCAGCTCACCACCAGGCCACACCGGGGAGCTGTTTTTT
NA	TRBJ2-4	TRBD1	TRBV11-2	CASSLASGGTTLKNIQYF	TGTGCCAGCAGCTTAGCTTCAGGGGGCACAACACTAAAAAACATTCAGTACTTC
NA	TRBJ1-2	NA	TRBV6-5	CASSYSKRAKGGYTF	TGTGCCAGCAGTTACTCGAAAAGGGCCAAAGGGGGCTACACCTTC
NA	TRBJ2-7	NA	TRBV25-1	CASSGPGRTKQYF	TGTGCCAGCAGTGGACCGGGACGTACGAAGCAGTACTTC
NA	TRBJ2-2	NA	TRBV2	CAQTRGNTGELFF	TGTGCCCAGACCAGGGGTAACACCGGGGAGCTGTTTTTT
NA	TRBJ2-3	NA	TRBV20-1	CSAPVIDTQYF	TGCAGTGCCCCAGTAATCGATACGCAGTATTTT
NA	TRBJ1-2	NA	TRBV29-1	CSVSSGHYGYTF	TGCAGCGTGTCATCCGGACACTATGGCTACACCTTC
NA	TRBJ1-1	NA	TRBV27	CASSLSRTVNTEAFF	TGTGCCAGCAGTTTATCGCGGACGGTGAACACTGAAGCTTTCTTT
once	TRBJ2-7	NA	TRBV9	CASSVGPGIYEQYF	TGTGCCAGCAGCGTAGGGCCAGGAATCTACGAGCAGTACTTC
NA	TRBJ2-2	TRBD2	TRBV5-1	CASSWGLARGAGELFF	TGCGCCAGCAGCTGGGGACTAGCGAGAGGGGCCGGGGAGCTGTTTTTT
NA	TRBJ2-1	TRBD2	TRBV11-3	CASSEGLAISYNEQFF	TGTGCCAGCAGCGAGGGACTAGCCATCTCCTACAATGAGCAGTTCTTC
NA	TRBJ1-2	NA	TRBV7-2	CASTLTLGGYTF	TGTGCCAGCACTCTCACGTTGGGCGGCTACACCTTC
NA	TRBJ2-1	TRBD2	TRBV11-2	CASSPTSGKYNEQFF	TGTGCCAGCAGCCCTACTAGCGGGAAGTACAATGAGCAGTTCTTC
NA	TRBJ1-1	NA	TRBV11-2	CASRSSPNTEAFF	TGTGCCAGCAGGTCGTCGCCGAACACTGAAGCTTTCTTT
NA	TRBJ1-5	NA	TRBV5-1	CASSFTGSLNQPQHF	TGCGCCAGCAGCTTCACGGGGTCCCTTAATCAGCCCCAGCATTTT
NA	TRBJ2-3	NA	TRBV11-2	CASSLGYGSSRDTQYF	TGTGCCAGCAGCTTAGGTTATGGCAGTTCTAGAGATACGCAGTATTTT
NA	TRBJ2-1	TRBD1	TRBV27	CASSSPGQSYNEQFF	TGTGCCAGCAGTTCGCCGGGACAGTCTTACAATGAGCAGTTCTTC
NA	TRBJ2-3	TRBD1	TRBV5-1	CASAKGTASDTQYF	TGCGCCAGCGCGAAAGGGACAGCGTCAGATACGCAGTATTTT
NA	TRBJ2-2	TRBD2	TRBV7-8	CASSLARTSGSTNTGELFF	TGTGCCAGCAGCTTAGCGAGGACTAGCGGGAGTACGAACACCGGGGAGCTGTTTTTT
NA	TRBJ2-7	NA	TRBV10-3	CAISYLSGAASYEQYF	TGTGCCATCAGTTATCTCTCAGGGGCAGCATCCTACGAGCAGTACTTC
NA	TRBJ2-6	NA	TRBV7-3	CASSPHIAGANVLTF	TGTGCCAGCAGCCCACACATAGCTGGGGCCAACGTCCTGACTTTC
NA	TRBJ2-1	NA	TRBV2	CASSRVGSYNEQFF	TGTGCCAGCAGCAGGGTAGGGTCCTACAATGAGCAGTTCTTC
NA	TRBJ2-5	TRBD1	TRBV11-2	CASSLGDRALGSQETQYF	TGTGCCAGCAGCTTAGGCGACAGGGCCCTAGGAAGCCAAGAGACCCAGTACTTC
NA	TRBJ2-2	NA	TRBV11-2	CASSPLTGNTGELFF	TGTGCCAGCAGCCCCTTAACAGGGAACACCGGGGAGCTGTTTTTT
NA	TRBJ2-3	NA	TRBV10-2	CASRAVPGTDTQYF	TGCGCCAGCAGGGCGGTCCCAGGCACAGATACGCAGTATTTT
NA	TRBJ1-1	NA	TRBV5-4	CASSFRRDTEAFF	TGTGCCAGCAGCTTTCGACGGGACACTGAAGCTTTCTTT
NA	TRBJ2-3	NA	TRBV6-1	CASSDLRPSTDTQYF	TGTGCCAGCAGTGATTTGCGGCCTAGCACAGATACGCAGTATTTT
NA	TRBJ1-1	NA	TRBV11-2	CASSLGLRGTEAFF	TGTGCCAGCAGCTTGGGCTTGAGGGGCACTGAAGCTTTCTTT
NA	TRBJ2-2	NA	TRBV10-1	CASSSFPGELFF	TGCGCCAGCAGTTCCTTCCCCGGGGAGCTGTTTTTT
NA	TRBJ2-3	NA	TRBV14	CASSHEESIGTDTQYF	TGTGCCAGCAGCCACGAGGAAAGTATTGGCACAGATACGCAGTATTTT
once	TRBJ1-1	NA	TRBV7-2	CASSWSRAMNTEAFF	TGTGCCAGCAGCTGGAGCAGGGCGATGAACACTGAAGCTTTCTTT
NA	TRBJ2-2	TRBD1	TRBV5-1	CASSRQGFDTGELFF	TGCGCCAGCAGTAGACAGGGGTTTGACACCGGGGAGCTGTTTTTT
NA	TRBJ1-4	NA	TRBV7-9	CASSYIGGENEKLFF	TGTGCCAGCAGCTATATTGGGGGGGAAAATGAAAAACTGTTTTTT
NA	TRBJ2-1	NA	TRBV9	CASSVGESLTYNEQFF	TGTGCCAGCAGCGTAGGGGAGTCCCTAACCTACAATGAGCAGTTCTTC
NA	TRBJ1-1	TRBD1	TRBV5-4	CASSLQGAIMNTEAFF	TGTGCCAGCAGCTTACAGGGGGCGATCATGAACACTGAAGCTTTCTTT
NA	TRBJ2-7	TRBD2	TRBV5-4	CASSLAGGGSYEQYF	TGTGCCAGCAGCTTGGCGGGGGGAGGCTCCTACGAGCAGTACTTC
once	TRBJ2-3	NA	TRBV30	CAWEVVGTQYF	TGTGCCTGGGAGGTGGTTGGTACGCAGTATTTT
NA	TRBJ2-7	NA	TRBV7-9	CASSLVGAYEQYF	TGTGCCAGCAGCCTGGTTGGTGCCTACGAGCAGTACTTC
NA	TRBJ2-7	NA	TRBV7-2	CASSLAVSLRGSFTYEQYF	TGTGCCAGCAGCTTAGCCGTATCTCTCCGGGGGTCTTTTACCTACGAGCAGTACTTC
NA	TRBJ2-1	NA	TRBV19	CASNNRLGVPNEQFF	TGTGCCAGTAATAACAGACTAGGGGTTCCGAATGAGCAGTTCTTC
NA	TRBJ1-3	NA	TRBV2	CATVTNLGNTIYF	TGTGCCACCGTGACCAATCTGGGAAACACCATATATTTT
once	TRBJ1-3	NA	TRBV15	CATSRPGQTSGNTIYF	TGTGCCACCAGCAGACCTGGACAGACCTCTGGAAACACCATATATTTT
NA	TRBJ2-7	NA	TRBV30	CAWRPPAGTPSYEQYF	TGTGCCTGGAGACCTCCCGCCGGGACGCCTTCCTACGAGCAGTACTTC
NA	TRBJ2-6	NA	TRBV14	CASTRSGANVLTF	TGTGCCAGTACTCGCTCTGGGGCCAACGTCCTGACTTTC